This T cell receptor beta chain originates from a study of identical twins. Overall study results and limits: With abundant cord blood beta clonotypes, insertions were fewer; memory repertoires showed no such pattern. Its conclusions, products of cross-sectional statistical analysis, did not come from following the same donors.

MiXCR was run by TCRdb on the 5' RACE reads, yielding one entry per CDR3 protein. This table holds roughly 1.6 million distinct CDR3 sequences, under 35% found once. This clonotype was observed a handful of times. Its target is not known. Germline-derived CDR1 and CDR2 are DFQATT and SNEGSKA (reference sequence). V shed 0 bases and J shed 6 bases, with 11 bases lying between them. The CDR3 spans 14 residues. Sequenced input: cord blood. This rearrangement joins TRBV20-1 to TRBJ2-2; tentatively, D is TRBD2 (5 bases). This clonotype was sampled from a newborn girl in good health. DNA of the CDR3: TGCAGTGCTAGAGATGTGAGGACTGCCGGGGAGCTGTTTTTT. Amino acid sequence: CSARDVRTAGELFF.